The sequence of this T cell receptor beta chain was determined in a study of cytomegalovirus exposure and HLA in healthy donors. Study outcomes and limitations: Many donors carried some public TCRs, although rarity characterized most TCR sequences.

Regarding this clone: Its antigen is still unknown.

This PCR relied on a set of 60 Vbeta primers and 13 Jbeta primers. Authors' processing steps: Roughly 81 million unique TCR beta chains, 9 million to 14 million shared, were counted in a later analysis. Generated by immunoSEQ multiplex PCR, the TCRdb table keeps only in-frame clones and is missing some. The V and J calls and the clone size are those of that table, but D and trimming were determined from the DNA. Here the sample spans over 120,000 clones, 65% to 90% being singletons. V was clipped by 0 bases and J by 5 bases, with 10 bases between them. The CDR3 loop spans 14 amino acids. Germline CDR1 and CDR2: SNHLY and FYNNEI.

Sequencing input: PBMCs. J is TRBJ2-5 and V is TRBV2, with D perhaps matching TRBD1 (5 bases). This TCR was recovered from a woman aged 25 to 45 in good health and CMV-seronegative. The CDR3 sequence is CASSEAKTAETQYF. CDR3 nucleotide sequence: TGTGCCAGCAGTGAAGCAAAGACAGCGGAGACCCAGTACTTC.